Shown below are 18 T cell receptor beta chains from a single sample sequenced in a study of cytomegalovirus exposure and HLA in healthy donors. TCRdb's copy holds only in-frame clones and misses some; the assay was immunoSEQ multiplex PCR. Here the sample spans some 250,000 clones, approximately 83% being singletons. Sequencing was carried out using PBMCs. All receptors come from a woman aged 25 to 45 in good health and CMV-seropositive.

This clone showed up just once. The chain links TRBV4-1 to TRBJ2-5; 11 nucleotides match TRBD2. Trimming at V came to 1 base and at J to 2 bases, leaving 6 bases not matched to a gene. The CDR3 consists of 17 residues. The V gene's germline CDR1 is MGHRA and CDR2 YSYEKL. CDR3 loop: CASSQAPLAGGQETQYF. CDR3 coding DNA: TGCGCCAGCAGCCAAGCGCCCCTAGCGGGAGGACAAGAGACCCAGTACTTC.

The genes are TRBV11-2 and TRBJ1-4; D not resolved. V lost 4 bases, J lost 11 bases, and 14 bases lay in between. The CDR3 sequence is 13 residues long. Germline values: CDR1 SGHAT, CDR2 FQNNGV. The CDR3 nucleotides read TGTGCCAGCAGCTCCACATATCGGGAGAAACTGTTTTTT. It codes for CASSSTYREKLFF.

The chain combines TRBV2 with TRBJ2-7; the match to TRBD2 covers 8 bases. V gave up 6 bases and J gave up 5 bases; unmatched junction bases: 12. In germline, CDR1 is SNHLY, CDR2 FYNNEI. This CDR3 spans 15 amino acids. DNA of the CDR3: TGTGCCAGCAGCTTGGCGGGAGGAAGGGGGAACGAGCAGTACTTC. It is translated as CASSLAGGRGNEQYF.

The genes are TRBV19 and TRBJ1-5; 9 bases align to TRBD1. The J segment lost 4 bases and the V segment lost 0 bases, leaving 4 bases of the junction unmatched. Per germline, CDR1 LNHDA and CDR2 SQIVND (reference sequence). The CDR3 contains 16 residues. The CDR3: CASSIEGGQGNQPQHF. Written as DNA, the CDR3 is TGTGCCAGTAGTATAGAGGGGGGACAGGGAAATCAGCCCCAGCATTTT.

With respect to this clone: Within the sample, other DNA sequences also encode this same CDR3. The chain recombines TRBV5-1 with TRBJ2-7; weak D call: TRBD2 (7 bases). The CDR3 length is 14 residues. V lost 0 bases to trimming and J lost 3 bases, with 10 bases between them. The germline V gene encodes CDR1 SGHRS and CDR2 YFSETQ. This chain's CDR3 is CASSLGGGGYEQYF. CDR3 DNA sequence: TGCGCCAGCAGCTTGGGGGGAGGGGGCTACGAGCAGTACTTC. The whole variable domain, filled in from reference TRBV5-1 and TRBJ2-7, reads KAGVTQTPRYLIKTRGQQVTLSCSPISGHRSVSWYQQTPGQGLQFLFEYFSETQRNKGNFPGRFSGRQFSNSRSEMNVSTLELGDSALYLCASSLGGGGYEQYFGPGTRLTVT.

The CDR3 here is CASSVGTGRASEQFF. DNA of the CDR3: TGTGCCAGCAGCGTCGGGACAGGAAGGGCCAGTGAGCAGTTCTTC. J is TRBJ2-1 and V is TRBV9; 8 nucleotides match TRBD1. V trimming: 2 bases; J trimming: 9 bases; junction bases outside the gene matches: 10. Germline CDR1 reads SGDLS; CDR2 reads YYNGEE. The CDR3 covers 15 residues.

Concerning this clone itself: Other nucleotide sequences from this sample produce the same CDR3. The CDR3 is CASSGSYNEQFF. The CDR3 region has the DNA TGTGCCAGTAGTGGCAGCTACAATGAGCAGTTCTTC. The chain employs TRBV19 and TRBJ2-1; D remains unclear. Germline CDR1 reads LNHDA; CDR2 reads SQIVND (reference sequence). Trimming left V 5 bases short and J 3 bases short, with 5 bases between. CDR3 length equals 12 residues.

The gene calls are TRBV9 and TRBJ2-1; perhaps TRBD2 as D (6 bases). V was clipped by 0 bases and J by 10 bases, with 11 bases between them. Germline V gene data show CDR1 as SGDLS and CDR2 as YYNGEE. The CDR3 runs 13 residues. DNA of the CDR3: TGTGCCAGCAGCGTAGAGCGGGCCGGGGAGCAGTTCTTC. It codes for CASSVERAGEQFF.

The chain joins TRBV30 to TRBJ1-1; a weak D match, TRBD1 (5 bases). Germline loops: CDR1 GTSNPN, CDR2 SVGIG (reference sequence). This CDR3 has 12 residues. Trimming removed 4 bases from V and 4 bases from J, with 10 bases in between. This CDR3 reads CAWTGGTTEAFF. CDR3 DNA sequence: TGTGCCTGGACGGGGGGAACCACTGAAGCTTTCTTT.

V and J are TRBV29-1 and TRBJ2-1; D possibly corresponds to TRBD2 (5 bases). V was trimmed by 6 bases and J by 8 bases, leaving 11 bases between them. The CDR3 runs to 11 residues. From germline, CDR1 is SQVTM and CDR2 ANQGSEA. DNA of the CDR3: TGCAGCGTATTCAAGGAGGATGAGCAGTTCTTC. Its translation: CSVFKEDEQFF.

The chain carries TRBV27 and TRBJ2-1; the D is unclear. CDR1 MNHEY and CDR2 SMNVEV come from the germline V gene (reference sequence). The V end lost 8 bases, the J end lost 10 bases, and 6 bases lay between the germline ends. The CDR3 loop spans 9 amino acids. CDR3 residues: CASGGEQFF. CDR3 nucleotides: TGTGCCAGCGGCGGCGAGCAGTTCTTC.

This chain links TRBV11-2 with TRBJ2-7, with a possible D match to TRBD1 (8 bases). The germline CDR1 and CDR2 sequences are SGHAT and FQNNGV. This CDR3 comprises 16 residues. Trimming removed 5 bases at V and 2 bases at J, with 19 bases between. CDR3 loop: CASSRNQGAGAYEQYF. DNA of the CDR3: TGTGCCAGCAGCCGGAATCAGGGGGCGGGGGCCTACGAGCAGTACTTC.

This clone was detected once. The V gene is TRBV5-1, the J gene TRBJ2-1; TRBD2 aligns across 8 bases. V shed 10 bases and J 1 base; nucleotides not matched to a gene: 7. CDR3 length equals 14 residues. Germline CDR1 and CDR2: SGHRS and YFSETQ. CDR3 region: CASQRERSYNEQFF. CDR3 DNA: TGCGCCTCCCAGCGGGAGCGGTCCTACAATGAGCAGTTCTTC.

The chain carries TRBV5-1 and TRBJ2-1, with 12 bases fitting TRBD2. This CDR3 has 15 amino acids. The germline V gene encodes CDR1 SGHRS and CDR2 YFSETQ. J was trimmed by 8 bases and V by 2 bases; bases with no gene match: 5. The DNA of the CDR3 is TGCGCCAGCAGCTTACTGACTAGCGGGAGAGATGAGCAGTTCTTC. Translating gives CASSLLTSGRDEQFF.

V usage is TRBV6-1 and J usage is TRBJ2-1; the D gene is possibly TRBD1 (6 bases). Deletions cut 7 bases from V and 10 bases from J, with 20 bases between. CDR1 is MNHNS, CDR2 SASEGT, per germline. The CDR3 runs 14 residues. The CDR3 spells CASTTPISGTEQFF. The CDR3 region has the DNA TGTGCCAGCACCACGCCGATTTCCGGGACAGAGCAGTTCTTC.

The chain carries TRBV2 and TRBJ1-3; TRBD1 is a possible D gene (5 bases). The V end lost 0 bases, the J end lost 0 bases, and 12 bases lay between the germline ends. This CDR3 is 17 amino acids long. Germline V gives CDR1 SNHLY, CDR2 FYNNEI. CDR3 region: CASSEAWGVSSGNTIYF. The CDR3 bases are TGTGCCAGCAGTGAAGCATGGGGGGTCTCCTCTGGAAACACCATATATTTT.

The chain couples TRBV11-2 to TRBJ1-2; 9 nucleotides match TRBD1. The CDR3 spans 16 residues. Germline V lookup: CDR1 SGHAT, CDR2 FQNNGV. J lost 4 bases, V lost 5 bases, and 11 bases had no gene match. The DNA for the CDR3 is TGTGCCAGCAGCACCCAACCGGGACAGGGTTTCTATGGCTACACCTTC. Translating it yields CASSTQPGQGFYGYTF.

The chain has TRBV11-1 and TRBJ2-7, with TRBD2 as a possible D gene (7 bases). The CDR3 sequence is 15 residues long. CDR1 is SGHAT and CDR2 is FQDESV in the germline V gene (reference sequence). V was pared by 5 bases and J by 5 bases, with 19 bases between. The CDR3 loop is CASSPWGGLEDEQYF. CDR3 bases: TGTGCCAGCAGCCCGTGGGGGGGCCTGGAGGACGAGCAGTACTTC. Complete variable domain (other parts from reference TRBV11-1 and TRBJ2-7): EAEVAQSPRYKITEKSQAVAFWCDPISGHATLYWYRQILGQGPELLVQFQDESVVDDSQLPKDRFSAERLKGVDSTLKIQPAELGDSAMYLCASSPWGGLEDEQYFGPGTRLTVT.